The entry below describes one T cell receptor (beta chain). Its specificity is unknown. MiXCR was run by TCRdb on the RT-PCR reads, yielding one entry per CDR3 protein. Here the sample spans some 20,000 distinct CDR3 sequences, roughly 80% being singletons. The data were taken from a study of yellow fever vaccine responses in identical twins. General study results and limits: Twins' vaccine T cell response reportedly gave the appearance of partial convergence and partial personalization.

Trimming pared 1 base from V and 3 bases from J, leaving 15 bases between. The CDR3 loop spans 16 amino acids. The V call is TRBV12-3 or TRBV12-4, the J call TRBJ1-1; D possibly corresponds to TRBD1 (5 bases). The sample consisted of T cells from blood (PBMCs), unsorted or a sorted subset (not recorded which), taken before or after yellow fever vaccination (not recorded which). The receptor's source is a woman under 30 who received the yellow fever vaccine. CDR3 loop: CASSLGGRGGDTEAFF. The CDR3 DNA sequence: TGTGCCAGCAGTTTAGGTGGGAGGGGCGGGGACACTGAAGCTTTCTTT.